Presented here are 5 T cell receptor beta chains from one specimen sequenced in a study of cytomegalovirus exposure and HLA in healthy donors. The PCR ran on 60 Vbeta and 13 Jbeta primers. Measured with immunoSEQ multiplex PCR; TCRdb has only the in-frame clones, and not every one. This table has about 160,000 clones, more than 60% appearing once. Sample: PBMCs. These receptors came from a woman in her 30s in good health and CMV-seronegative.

CDR3 DNA: TGTGCCAGTAGTAAACAGGGTAGTACAGATACGCAGTATTTT. Protein: CASSKQGSTDTQYF. This rearrangement joins TRBV19 to TRBJ2-3; tentative D call: TRBD1 (6 bases). V was cut by 4 bases and J by 3 bases, with 11 bases left in between. In germline, CDR1 is LNHDA, CDR2 SQIVND (reference sequence). The CDR3 consists of 14 residues.

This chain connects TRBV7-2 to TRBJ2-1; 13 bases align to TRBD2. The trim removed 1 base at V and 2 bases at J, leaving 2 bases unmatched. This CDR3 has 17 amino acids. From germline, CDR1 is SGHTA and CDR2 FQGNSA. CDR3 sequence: CASSLEGTSGAYNEQFF. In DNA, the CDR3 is TGTGCCAGCAGCTTAGAGGGGACTAGCGGGGCCTACAATGAGCAGTTCTTC.

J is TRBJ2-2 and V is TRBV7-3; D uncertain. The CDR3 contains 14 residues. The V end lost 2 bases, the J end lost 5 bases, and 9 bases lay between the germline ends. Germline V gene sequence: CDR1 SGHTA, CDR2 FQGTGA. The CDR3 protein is CASSLLRGTGELFF. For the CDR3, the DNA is TGTGCCAGCAGCTTATTACGAGGAACCGGGGAGCTGTTTTTT.

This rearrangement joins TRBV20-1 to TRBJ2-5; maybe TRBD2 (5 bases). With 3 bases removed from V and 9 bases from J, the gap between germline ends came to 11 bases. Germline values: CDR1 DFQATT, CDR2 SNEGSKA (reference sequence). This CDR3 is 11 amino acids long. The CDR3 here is CSASDEGAQYF. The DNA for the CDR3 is TGCAGTGCTAGTGATGAGGGTGCCCAGTACTTC.

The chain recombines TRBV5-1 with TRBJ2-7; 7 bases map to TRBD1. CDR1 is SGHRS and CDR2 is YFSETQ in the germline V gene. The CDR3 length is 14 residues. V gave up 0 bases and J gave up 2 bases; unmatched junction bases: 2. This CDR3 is CASSLDRGAYEQYF. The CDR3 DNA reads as TGCGCCAGCAGCTTGGACAGGGGAGCCTACGAGCAGTACTTC.